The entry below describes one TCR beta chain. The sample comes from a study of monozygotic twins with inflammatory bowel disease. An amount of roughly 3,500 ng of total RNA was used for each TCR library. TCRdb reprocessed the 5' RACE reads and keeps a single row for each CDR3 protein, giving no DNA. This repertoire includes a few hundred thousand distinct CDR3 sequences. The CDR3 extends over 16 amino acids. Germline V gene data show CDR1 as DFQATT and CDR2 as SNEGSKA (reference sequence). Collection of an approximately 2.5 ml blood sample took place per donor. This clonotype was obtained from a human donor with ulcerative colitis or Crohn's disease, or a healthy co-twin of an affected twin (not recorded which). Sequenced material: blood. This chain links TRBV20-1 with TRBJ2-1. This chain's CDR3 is CSARDLRLVSAHEQFF.